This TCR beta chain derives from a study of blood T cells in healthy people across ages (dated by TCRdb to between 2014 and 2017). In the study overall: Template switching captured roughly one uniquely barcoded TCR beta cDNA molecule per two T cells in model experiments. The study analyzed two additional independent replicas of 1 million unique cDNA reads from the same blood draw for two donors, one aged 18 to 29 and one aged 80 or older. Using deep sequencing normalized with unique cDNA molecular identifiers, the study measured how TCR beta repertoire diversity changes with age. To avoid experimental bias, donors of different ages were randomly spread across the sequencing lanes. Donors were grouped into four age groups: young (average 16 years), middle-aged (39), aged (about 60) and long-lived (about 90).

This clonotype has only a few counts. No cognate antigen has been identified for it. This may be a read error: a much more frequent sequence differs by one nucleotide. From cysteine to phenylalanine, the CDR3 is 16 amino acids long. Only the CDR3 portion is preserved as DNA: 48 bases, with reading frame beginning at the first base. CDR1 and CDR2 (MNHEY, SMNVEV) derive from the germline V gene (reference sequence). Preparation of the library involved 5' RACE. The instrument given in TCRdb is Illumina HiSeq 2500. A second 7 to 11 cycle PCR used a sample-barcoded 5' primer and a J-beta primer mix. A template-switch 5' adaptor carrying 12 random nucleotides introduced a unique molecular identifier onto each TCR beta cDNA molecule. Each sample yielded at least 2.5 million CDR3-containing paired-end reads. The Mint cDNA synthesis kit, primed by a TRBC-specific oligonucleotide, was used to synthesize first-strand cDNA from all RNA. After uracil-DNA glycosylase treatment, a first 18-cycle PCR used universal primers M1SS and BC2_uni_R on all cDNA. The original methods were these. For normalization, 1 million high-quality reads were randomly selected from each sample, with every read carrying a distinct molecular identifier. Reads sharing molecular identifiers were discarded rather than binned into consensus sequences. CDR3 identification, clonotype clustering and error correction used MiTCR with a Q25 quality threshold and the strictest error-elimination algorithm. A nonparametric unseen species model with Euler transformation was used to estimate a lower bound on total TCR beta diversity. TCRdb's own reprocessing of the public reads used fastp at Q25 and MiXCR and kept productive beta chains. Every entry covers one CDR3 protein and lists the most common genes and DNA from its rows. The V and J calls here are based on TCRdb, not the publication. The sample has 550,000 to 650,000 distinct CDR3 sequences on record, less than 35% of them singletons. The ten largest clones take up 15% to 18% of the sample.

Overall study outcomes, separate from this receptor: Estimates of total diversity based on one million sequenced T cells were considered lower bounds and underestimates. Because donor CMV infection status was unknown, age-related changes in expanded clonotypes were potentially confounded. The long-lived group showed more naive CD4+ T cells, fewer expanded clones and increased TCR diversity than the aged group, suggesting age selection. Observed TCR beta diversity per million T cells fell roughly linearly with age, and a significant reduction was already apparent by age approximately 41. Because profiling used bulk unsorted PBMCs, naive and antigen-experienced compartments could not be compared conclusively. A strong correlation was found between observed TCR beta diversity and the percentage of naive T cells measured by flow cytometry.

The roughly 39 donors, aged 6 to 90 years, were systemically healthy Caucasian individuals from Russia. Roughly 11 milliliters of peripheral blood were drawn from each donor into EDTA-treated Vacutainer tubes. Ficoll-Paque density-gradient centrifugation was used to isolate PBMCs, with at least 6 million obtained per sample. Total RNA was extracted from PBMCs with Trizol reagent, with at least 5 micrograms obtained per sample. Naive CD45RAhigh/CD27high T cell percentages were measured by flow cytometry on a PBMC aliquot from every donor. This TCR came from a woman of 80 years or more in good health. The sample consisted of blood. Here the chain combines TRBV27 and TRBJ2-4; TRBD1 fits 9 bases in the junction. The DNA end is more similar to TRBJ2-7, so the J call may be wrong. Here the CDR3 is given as CASRTTVGTGRYEQYF. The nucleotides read TGTGCCAGCAGGACCACCGTAGGGACAGGGAGGTACGAGCAGTACTTC.